These 7 T cell receptor beta chains came from one sample sequenced in a study of identifying expanded T cells in peripheral blood. Profiled with immunoSEQ multiplex PCR; TCRdb holds only in-frame clones, not every one. The repertoire holds around 120,000 clones, with roughly 82% as singletons. Sequenced sample: blood. The receptors originated from a person aged 18 to 75 in good health.

This chain uses TRBV9 with TRBJ2-7; D call uncertain. CDR1 is SGDLS and CDR2 is YYNGEE in the germline V gene. Trimming cost V 0 bases and J 3 bases, with 13 bases left between them. CDR3 length: 15 residues. The CDR3 DNA follows: TGTGCCAGCAGCGTAGAGGCAGGTCAACGCTACGAGCAGTACTTC. Its protein is CASSVEAGQRYEQYF.

The V call is TRBV10-3, the J call TRBJ2-1; 7 nucleotides align to TRBD2. This CDR3 contains 19 residues. Germline V CDR1 and CDR2: ENHRY, SYGVKD. V was pared by 5 bases and J by 1 base, with 17 bases of the junction left unmatched. DNA of the CDR3: TGTGCCATCAGTAATCCTCCTCGGCGTTGGGAGGGGTCCTACAATGAGCAGTTCTTC. It translates to CAISNPPRRWEGSYNEQFF.

The chain carries TRBV4-3 and TRBJ1-3; the D is unclear. The V gene's germline CDR1 is LGHNA and CDR2 YSLEER. Trimming left V 0 bases short and J 4 bases short, with 16 bases between. This CDR3 comprises 17 residues. The CDR3 region has the DNA TGCGCCAGCAGCCAAGATTTTGGTGGCGTTATCGGAAACACCATATATTTT. Its protein is CASSQDFGGVIGNTIYF.

CDR3 coding DNA: TGCGCCAGCAGCTTGGAGGGTAGGACCCCAGATACGCAGTATTTT. Its protein is CASSLEGRTPDTQYF. J is TRBJ2-3 and V is TRBV5-1; D not resolved. The CDR3 has 15 residues. The V end was cut by 0 bases, the J end by 4 bases, with 12 bases between. The germline V gene encodes CDR1 SGHRS and CDR2 YFSETQ.

The CDR3 DNA follows: TGTGCCAGCAGCTTCCCGAACCAAGCTAACTATGGCTACACCTTC. This gives the protein CASSFPNQANYGYTF. V usage is TRBV7-9 and J usage is TRBJ1-2, with D uncertain. V was shortened by 3 bases and J by 0 bases, with 11 bases between the two germline ends. The CDR3 consists of 15 residues. Germline-derived CDR1 and CDR2 are SEHNR and FQNEAQ (reference sequence). The variable domain in full, completed from reference TRBV7-9 and TRBJ1-2, reads DTGVSQNPRHKITKRGQNVTFRCDPISEHNRLYWYRQTLGQGPEFLTYFQNEAQLEKSRLLSDRFSAERPKGSFSTLEIQRTEQGDSAMYLCASSFPNQANYGYTFGSGTRLTVV.

J is TRBJ1-4 and V is TRBV4-3; D unclear. The V gene lost 2 bases and the J gene lost 0 bases, with 16 bases spanning the gap. This CDR3 has 18 residues. Germline lookup yields CDR1 LGHNA and CDR2 YSLEER. CDR3 sequence reads: CASSQPLFGVPTNEKLFF. The DNA for the CDR3 is TGCGCCAGCAGCCAACCCCTTTTTGGGGTCCCAACTAATGAAAAACTGTTTTTT.

This chain uses TRBV5-4 with TRBJ2-7; 7 bases fit TRBD1. Germline V CDR1 and CDR2: SGHNT, YYREEE (reference sequence). V lost 4 bases, J lost 6 bases, and 13 bases stayed unmatched. The CDR3 extends over 15 amino acids. In DNA, the CDR3 is TGTGCCAGCAGCGCTCAGACAGGGAGTCTGGGCGAGCAGTACTTC. Translated: CASSAQTGSLGEQYF.